The 30 T cell receptor beta chains in this list originate from one sample, sequenced in a study of T cells expressing NK-cell markers. TCRdb derives one entry per CDR3 protein from the 5' RACE reads, leaving out DNA. The sample data list over 100,000 distinct CDR3 sequences. The sequencing sample was made of blood T cells: a sorted CD56 or NKG2C T cell subset, CD4+ or CD8+ T cells, or bulk PBMC T cells (not recorded which). These receptors all stem from a woman between 18 and 69 years old in good health.

The chain carries TRBV7-9 and TRBJ1-4; TCRdb names TRBD1, which stays unverified in the absence of DNA. This CDR3 has 14 amino acids. Per the germline V gene, CDR1 is SEHNR and CDR2 is FQNEAQ (reference sequence). CDR3 sequence: CASSLLGGYEKLFF. Full variable domain (rest looked up from reference TRBV7-9 and TRBJ1-4): DTGVSQNPRHKITKRGQNVTFRCDPISEHNRLYWYRQTLGQGPEFLTYFQNEAQLEKSRLLSDRFSAERPKGSFSTLEIQRTEQGDSAMYLCASSLLGGYEKLFFGSGTQLSVL.

The genes are TRBV9 and TRBJ2-3; TCRdb returns TRBD1, unconfirmable since there is no DNA. CDR3 length: 13 residues. Per the germline V gene, CDR1 is SGDLS and CDR2 is YYNGEE. CDR3 loop: CASSAGATDTQYF.

The V and J genes are TRBV10-3 and TRBJ2-1; lacking DNA, the TRBD2 call made by TCRdb goes unchecked. Looked up from germline, CDR1 is ENHRY and CDR2 is SYGVKD. The length of the CDR3 is 17 residues. CDR3 sequence: CAIREALAGVSYNEQFF.

The chain combines TRBV28 with TRBJ2-7; the TCRdb call, TRBD2, lacks DNA for checking. The CDR3 has 14 residues. Germline CDR1 is MDHEN and CDR2 is SYDVKM. The CDR3 loop is CASTPGTSAYEQYF.

The J gene is TRBJ2-5, the V gene TRBV28; TCRdb's D gene call, TRBD1, goes unchecked for lack of DNA. The CDR3 has 14 residues. Germline CDR1 and CDR2: MDHEN and SYDVKM. This CDR3 is CASSLLLGEETQYF.

The chain is built from TRBV4-1 and TRBJ1-6; absent DNA, TCRdb's TRBD1 call cannot be checked. The germline V gene has CDR1 MGHRA and CDR2 YSYEKL. The CDR3 has 16 amino acids. The CDR3 sequence: CASSQSGQGLNSPLHF.

This chain uses TRBV4-3 with TRBJ2-2. Germline values: CDR1 LGHNA, CDR2 YSLEER. The CDR3 consists of 16 residues. The CDR3 spells CASSQDRVSRAGELFF.

The chain has TRBV24-1 and TRBJ2-1. This CDR3 region has 12 residues. Germline V gives CDR1 KGHDR, CDR2 SFDVKD. CDR3 sequence: CATSDPNNEQFF.

The rearrangement links TRBV7-9 to TRBJ2-7; lacking DNA, the TRBD2 call made by TCRdb goes unchecked. The CDR3 extends over 13 amino acids. The V gene's germline CDR1 is SEHNR and CDR2 FQNEAQ (reference sequence). The CDR3 reads CASSPGPPYEQYF.

J is TRBJ2-5 and V is TRBV10-3. The CDR3 sequence is 14 residues long. Germline CDR1 ENHRY, CDR2 SYGVKD. The CDR3 reads CAISESVQQETQYF.

This chain uses TRBV4-3 with TRBJ1-4. The length of the CDR3 is 15 residues. Germline V gene data show CDR1 as LGHNA and CDR2 as YSLEER. This CDR3 reads CASSHEQGGPEKLFF.

This chain connects TRBV6-1 to TRBJ2-3; TCRdb's D call of TRBD1 is untestable without DNA. Germline loops: CDR1 MNHNS, CDR2 SASEGT. This CDR3 has 17 residues. The CDR3 loop is CASRRTEDRGLADTQYF.

The chain employs TRBV15 and TRBJ1-2. The CDR3 runs 16 residues. Per germline, CDR1 LNHNV and CDR2 YYDKDF (reference sequence). This CDR3 is CATSRDTTLNPYGYTF.

The chain couples TRBV6-5 to TRBJ1-1. CDR3 size: 15 residues. Germline lookup yields CDR1 MNHEY and CDR2 SVGAGI. CDR3 loop: CASSYGSFGDTEAFF.

This chain uses TRBV29-1 with TRBJ1-4; absent DNA, TCRdb's TRBD1 call cannot be checked. Germline values: CDR1 SQVTM, CDR2 ANQGSEA. CDR3 size: 13 residues. CDR3 sequence: CSAGGPTNEKLFF.

The genes are TRBV20-1 and TRBJ2-2; the TCRdb call, TRBD2, lacks DNA for checking. CDR1 is DFQATT and CDR2 is SNEGSKA in the germline V gene (reference sequence). This CDR3 has 16 amino acids. CDR3 sequence: CSARDEGLGDTGELFF.

V usage is TRBV6-1 and J usage is TRBJ1-4; TCRdb outputs TRBD1, but without DNA this stays unchecked. Germline CDR1 reads MNHNS; CDR2 reads SASEGT. This CDR3 has 14 residues. The CDR3: CASGGQGRGEKLFF.

This chain joins TRBV20-1 and TRBJ2-7. The germline CDR1 and CDR2 sequences are DFQATT and SNEGSKA (reference sequence). CDR3 length: 13 amino acids. Here the CDR3 reads CSARDRETYEQYF.

The V gene is TRBV19, the J gene TRBJ2-3. Per germline, CDR1 LNHDA and CDR2 SQIVND (reference sequence). The CDR3 is 14 amino acids. This CDR3 reads CASTQWGSTDTQYF.

CDR3 sequence: CASSLWDTGELFF. The genes are TRBV5-6 and TRBJ2-2. The CDR3 loop spans 13 amino acids. Germline CDR1 SGHDT, CDR2 YYEEEE.

This chain connects TRBV5-1 to TRBJ2-1; the D gene TCRdb calls, TRBD2, cannot be checked with no DNA. Germline CDR1 and CDR2: SGHRS and YFSETQ. The CDR3 sequence is 16 residues long. The CDR3 loop is CASSLGSGGSYNEQFF.

V usage is TRBV21-1 and J usage is TRBJ1-1. TRBV21-1 is assigned pseudogene status. This CDR3 region has 13 residues. The CDR3 reads CASSKARPTEAFF.

This CDR3 reads CASSEGTDEAFF. J is TRBJ1-1 and V is TRBV10-2. CDR3 size: 12 residues. Germline CDR1 is WSHSY and CDR2 is SAAADI.

The J gene is TRBJ1-2, the V gene TRBV4-3. This CDR3 has 16 residues. Germline assignment: CDR1 LGHNA and CDR2 YSLEER. CDR3 in amino acids: CASSQGPIPDFYGYTF.

The chain combines TRBV12-3 or TRBV12-4 with TRBJ2-5; TCRdb reports TRBD1, a call that lacks DNA to check it against. The CDR3 sequence is 15 residues long. The CDR3: CASSPGTGVGETQYF.

The genes are TRBV4-1 and TRBJ1-1. Germline CDR1 reads MGHRA; CDR2 reads YSYEKL. The CDR3 is 15 residues long. The chain's CDR3 is CASSQDNSMNTEAFF.

The chain joins TRBV11-1 to TRBJ1-1; TCRdb indicates TRBD1, and absent DNA this call remains unverified. CDR3 length: 15 residues. Per germline, CDR1 SGHAT and CDR2 FQDESV (reference sequence). The CDR3 here is CASSSDRAGNTEAFF.

The genes are TRBV29-1 and TRBJ2-7; the TCRdb call, TRBD1, lacks DNA for checking. The CDR3 consists of 14 residues. The germline gives CDR1 SQVTM, CDR2 ANQGSEA. The CDR3: CSVDGEGSTYEQYF.

This chain links TRBV4-3 with TRBJ2-7; no DNA is available, so the TRBD1 call from TCRdb remains unchecked. Germline CDR1 LGHNA, CDR2 YSLEER. The CDR3 runs to 18 residues. CDR3: CASSVGTGGIGRAYEQYF.

This chain connects TRBV7-2 to TRBJ2-1; TCRdb's D call of TRBD1 is untestable without DNA. CDR3 length equals 16 residues. Germline V CDR1 and CDR2: SGHTA, FQGNSA. The CDR3 sequence: CASSLEVGGWYNEQFF.